The 17 T cell receptor beta chains given below trace back to one sample, sequenced in a study of cytomegalovirus exposure and HLA in healthy donors. Amplification used 60 Vbeta primers and 13 Jbeta primers. Here immunoSEQ multiplex PCR was the method, and the copy in TCRdb shows in-frame clones only, minus some. Of fewer than 250,000 clones in the sample, about 86% were seen once. The sample taken for sequencing was PBMCs. These receptors were taken from a man aged 35-49 years in good health and CMV-seropositive.

The chain uses TRBV7-8 and TRBJ1-2; 7 positions match TRBD1. The germline V gene encodes CDR1 SGHVS and CDR2 FQNEAQ. V shed 5 bases and J 2 bases; nucleotides not matched to a gene: 5. This CDR3 is built from 14 residues. Here the CDR3 reads CASSQDRMNYGYTF. CDR3 coding DNA: TGTGCCAGCAGCCAGGACAGGATGAACTATGGCTACACCTTC. Supplemented by reference TRBV7-8 and TRBJ1-2, the full variable domain reads GAGVSQSPRYKVAKRGQDVALRCDPISGHVSLFWYQQALGQGPEFLTYFQNEAQLDKSGLPSDRFFAERPEGSVSTLKIQRTQQEDSAVYLCASSQDRMNYGYTFGSGTRLTVV.

The gene calls are TRBV5-1 and TRBJ2-7; 10 bases align to TRBD1. This CDR3 comprises 14 residues. The V and J ends lost 3 bases and 2 bases, in that order; junction bases with no gene match: 2. Germline V gene data show CDR1 as SGHRS and CDR2 as YFSETQ. This CDR3 reads CASSSGTGAYEQYF. The CDR3, as DNA: TGCGCCAGCAGCTCCGGGACAGGGGCCTACGAGCAGTACTTC.

This sequence joins TRBV7-2 and TRBJ2-3; TRBD2 matches 9 bases. This CDR3 comprises 16 residues. Germline V gene data show CDR1 as SGHTA and CDR2 as FQGNSA. V dropped 4 bases and J dropped 3; count of bases not matched to a gene: 8. CDR3 DNA: TGTGCCAGCAGCTCCCCTCTAGCGGGATGGACAGATACGCAGTATTTT. Protein: CASSSPLAGWTDTQYF. The full variable domain, rest sourced from reference TRBV7-2 and TRBJ2-3, is GAGVSQSPSNKVTEKGKDVELRCDPISGHTALYWYRQSLGQGLEFLIYFQGNSAPDKSGLPSDRFSAERTGGSVSTLTIQRTQQEDSAVYLCASSSPLAGWTDTQYFGPGTRLTVL.

This sequence joins TRBV30 and TRBJ2-4; weak D call: TRBD1 (7 bases). Per germline, CDR1 GTSNPN and CDR2 SVGIG (reference sequence). V lost 3 bases and J 2 bases, leaving 11 bases between the germline ends. The CDR3 contains 14 residues. DNA for the CDR3: TGTGCCTGGAGCCAGGGGGGCCCCAAAAACATTCAGTACTTC. Translation gives CAWSQGGPKNIQYF. Together with reference TRBV30 and TRBJ2-4, the CDR3 gives the full variable domain: SQTIHQWPATLVQPVGSPLSLECTVEGTSNPNLYWYRQAAGRGLQLLFYSVGIGQISSEVPQNLSASRPQDRQFILSSKKLLLSDSGFYLCAWSQGGPKNIQYFGAGTRLSVL.

The V call is TRBV5-4, the J call TRBJ2-1; TRBD2 agrees at 9 bases. This CDR3 has 15 residues. The junction had 5 bases not matched to a gene; V was cut back by 2 bases and J by 5 bases. In germline, CDR1 is SGHNT, CDR2 YYREEE (reference sequence). This CDR3 is CASSFWLAGNNEQFF. The CDR3 nucleotides are TGTGCCAGCAGCTTCTGGCTAGCGGGGAACAATGAGCAGTTCTTC.

The chain uses TRBV7-8 and TRBJ2-1; TRBD2 is a possible D gene (6 bases). Germline V lookup: CDR1 SGHVS, CDR2 FQNEAQ. The CDR3 has 15 residues. Between the trimmed V and J ends, which lost 1 base and 4 bases, there was a span of 11 bases. The CDR3 bases are TGTGCCAGCAGCTTAGGGGACGGGAGATACAATGAGCAGTTCTTC. This sequence encodes CASSLGDGRYNEQFF. Filled out from reference TRBV7-8 and TRBJ2-1, the complete variable domain reads GAGVSQSPRYKVAKRGQDVALRCDPISGHVSLFWYQQALGQGPEFLTYFQNEAQLDKSGLPSDRFFAERPEGSVSTLKIQRTQQEDSAVYLCASSLGDGRYNEQFFGPGTRLTVL.

DNA of the CDR3: TGTGCCGTCGCCGTAGGAGGTCATACTGAAGCTTTCTTT. This codes for CAVAVGGHTEAFF. V is TRBV10-3 and J is TRBJ1-1; D not resolved. With 11 bases removed from V and 5 bases from J, the gap between germline ends came to 18 bases. This CDR3 contains 13 residues. CDR1 and CDR2 from the germline V gene are ENHRY and SYGVKD.

The chain employs TRBV4-2 and TRBJ1-1; perhaps TRBD1 as D (5 bases). Germline V gives CDR1 LGHNA, CDR2 YNFKEQ. There are 13 residues in the CDR3. Trimming took 1 base from V and 5 from J, leaving 8 bases between them. CDR3 nucleotides: TGTGCCAGCAGCCAAGTGGGGGGAACTGAAGCTTTCTTT. Protein product: CASSQVGGTEAFF.

This rearrangement joins TRBV11-2 to TRBJ1-2, with a tentative D call TRBD1 (5 bases). Germline CDR1 is SGHAT and CDR2 is FQNNGV. This CDR3 is 15 amino acids long. The V end lost 5 bases, the J end lost 6 bases, and 19 bases lay between the germline ends. CDR3 protein: CASSEFRAYGDGYTF. The CDR3 bases are TGTGCCAGCAGCGAATTCAGGGCCTATGGCGATGGCTACACCTTC. The entire variable domain, with the rest obtained from reference TRBV11-2 and TRBJ1-2, is as follows: EAGVAQSPRYKIIEKRQSVAFWCNPISGHATLYWYQQILGQGPKLLIQFQNNGVVDDSQLPKDRFSAERLKGVDSTLKIQPAKLEDSAVYLCASSEFRAYGDGYTFGSGTRLTVV.

This chain links TRBV11-1 with TRBJ2-7, with TRBD1 matching over 8 bases. The CDR3 contains 15 residues. Per germline, CDR1 SGHAT and CDR2 FQDESV (reference sequence). Unmatched junction bases numbered 9, after V lost 5 bases and J lost 3 bases. CDR3 sequence (DNA): TGTGCCAGCAGCGCCCGGACAGGGACGAACTACGAGCAGTACTTC. Its protein product is CASSARTGTNYEQYF.

J is TRBJ2-1 and V is TRBV10-1; TRBD2 might be the D (6 bases). V was cut by 3 bases and J by 6 bases, with 15 bases left in between. This CDR3 comprises 15 residues. Germline lookup yields CDR1 WNHNN and CDR2 SYGVQD (reference sequence). CDR3 sequence: CASSDKLAYPNEQFF. The CDR3 DNA reads TGCGCCAGCAGTGATAAGCTAGCGTATCCCAATGAGCAGTTCTTC.

The chain joins TRBV28 to TRBJ2-2; tentatively, D is TRBD1 (6 bases). V was trimmed by 8 bases and J by 2 bases, leaving 15 bases between them. Germline V CDR1 and CDR2: MDHEN, SYDVKM. The CDR3 sequence is 15 residues long. The CDR3 DNA reads as TGTGCCAGCCTGGGGGCGGACTTTAACACCGGGGAGCTGTTTTTT. As protein: CASLGADFNTGELFF.

V usage is TRBV7-8 and J usage is TRBJ2-2, with a weak D call TRBD1 (6 bases). CDR3 size: 16 residues. Germline V gene data show CDR1 as SGHVS and CDR2 as FQNEAQ. Trimming took 1 base from V and 4 from J, leaving 13 bases between them. The CDR3: CASSLVGRGVTGELFF. CDR3 nucleotide sequence: TGTGCCAGCAGCTTAGTCGGCAGGGGTGTCACCGGGGAGCTGTTTTTT.

The genes are TRBV6-1 and TRBJ1-2, with D unclear. Germline V CDR1 and CDR2: MNHNS, SASEGT. The CDR3 consists of 16 residues. Trimming left V 2 bases short and J 4 bases short, with 17 bases between. CDR3: CASSEKTSRDLYGYTF. In DNA, the CDR3 is TGTGCCAGCAGTGAAAAGACCTCGAGGGATCTCTATGGCTACACCTTC.

Many counts were recorded for this clone. V is TRBV5-1 and J is TRBJ2-1, with D tentatively TRBD2 (6 bases). Germline V gene data show CDR1 as SGHRS and CDR2 as YFSETQ. The V end was cut by 5 bases, the J end by 8 bases, with 14 bases between. The CDR3 contains 13 residues. CDR3 amino acids: CASRSNSGDEQFF. The DNA for the CDR3 is TGCGCCAGCAGATCCAATAGCGGCGATGAGCAGTTCTTC. The variable domain in full, with the rest retrieved from reference TRBV5-1 and TRBJ2-1, is KAGVTQTPRYLIKTRGQQVTLSCSPISGHRSVSWYQQTPGQGLQFLFEYFSETQRNKGNFPGRFSGRQFSNSRSEMNVSTLELGDSALYLCASRSNSGDEQFFGPGTRLTVL.

This clone showed up just once. The V call is TRBV10-2, the J call TRBJ2-5, with 13 positions matching TRBD2. From germline, CDR1 is WSHSY and CDR2 SAAADI. Unmatched junction bases numbered 12, after V lost 6 bases and J lost 5 bases. The CDR3 is 17 residues long. The CDR3 nucleotides are TGCGCCAGCAGATCCGGGACTAGCGGGACGGGGTTGGAGACCCAGTACTTC. Translating gives CASRSGTSGTGLETQYF.

This rearrangement joins TRBV7-8 to TRBJ1-1, with 8 bases identical to TRBD1. Looked up from germline, CDR1 is SGHVS and CDR2 is FQNEAQ. CDR3 size: 14 residues. With 6 bases clipped from V and 8 bases from J, the junction kept 11 bases outside the gene matches. The CDR3 protein is CASRLIGQGAEAFF. As DNA, the CDR3 is TGTGCCAGCAGGCTAATAGGACAGGGAGCCGAAGCTTTCTTT.